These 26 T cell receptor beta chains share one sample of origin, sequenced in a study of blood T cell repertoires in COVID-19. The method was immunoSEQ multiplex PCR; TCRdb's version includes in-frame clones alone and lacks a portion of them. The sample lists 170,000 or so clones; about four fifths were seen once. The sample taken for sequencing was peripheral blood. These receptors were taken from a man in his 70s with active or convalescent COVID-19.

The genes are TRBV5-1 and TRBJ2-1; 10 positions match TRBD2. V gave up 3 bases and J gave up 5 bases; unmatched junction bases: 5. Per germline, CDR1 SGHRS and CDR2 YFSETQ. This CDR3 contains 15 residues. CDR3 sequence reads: CASSWGLANNNEQFF. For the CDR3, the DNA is TGCGCCAGCAGCTGGGGACTAGCGAATAACAATGAGCAGTTCTTC.

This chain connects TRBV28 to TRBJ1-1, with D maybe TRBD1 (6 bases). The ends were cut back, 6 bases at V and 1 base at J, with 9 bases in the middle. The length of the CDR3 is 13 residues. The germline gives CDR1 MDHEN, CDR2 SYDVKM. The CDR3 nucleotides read TGTGCCAGCAGCATGGGACAGAACACTGAAGCTTTCTTT. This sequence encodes CASSMGQNTEAFF. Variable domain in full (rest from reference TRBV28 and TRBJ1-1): DVKVTQSSRYLVKRTGEKVFLECVQDMDHENMFWYRQDPGLGLRLIYFSYDVKMKEKGDIPEGYSVSREKKERFSLILESASTNQTSMYLCASSMGQNTEAFFGQGTRLTVV.

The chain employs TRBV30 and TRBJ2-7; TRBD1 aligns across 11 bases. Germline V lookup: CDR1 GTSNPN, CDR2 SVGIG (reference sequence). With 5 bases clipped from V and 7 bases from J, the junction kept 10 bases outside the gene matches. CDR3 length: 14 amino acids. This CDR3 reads CAWELGQGVGEQYF. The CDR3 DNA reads TGTGCCTGGGAACTGGGACAGGGGGTTGGAGAGCAGTACTTC.

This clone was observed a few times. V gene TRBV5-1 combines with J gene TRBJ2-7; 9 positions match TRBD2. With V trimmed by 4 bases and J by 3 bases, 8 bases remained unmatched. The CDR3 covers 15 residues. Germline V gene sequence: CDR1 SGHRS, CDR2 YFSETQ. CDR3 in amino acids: CASSPLRGGIYEQYF. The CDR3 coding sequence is TGCGCCAGCAGCCCTCTGCGGGGGGGCATCTACGAGCAGTACTTC.

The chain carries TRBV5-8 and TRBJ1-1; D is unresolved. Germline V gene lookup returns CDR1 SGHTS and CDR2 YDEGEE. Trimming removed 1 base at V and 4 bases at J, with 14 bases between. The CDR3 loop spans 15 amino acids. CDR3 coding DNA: TGTGCCAGCAGCTTGCAATCAGACACCACCACTGAAGCTTTCTTT. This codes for CASSLQSDTTTEAFF.

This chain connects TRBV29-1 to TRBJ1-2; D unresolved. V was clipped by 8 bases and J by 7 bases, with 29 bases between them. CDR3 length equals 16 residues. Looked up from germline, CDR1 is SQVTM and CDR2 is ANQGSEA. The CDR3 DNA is TGCAGCTCGGTGGAGTTACCAGTCCAGACGGTTCTTGGCTACACCTTC. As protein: CSSVELPVQTVLGYTF.

CDR3 protein: CASSLAGGSYEQYF. The DNA for the CDR3 is TGTGCCAGCAGCTTGGCCGGGGGGAGCTACGAGCAGTACTTC. V is TRBV5-6 and J is TRBJ2-7, with 7 bases fitting TRBD2. CDR1 and CDR2 from the germline V gene are SGHDT and YYEEEE. The CDR3 is 14 residues long. The J segment lost 3 bases and the V segment lost 0 bases, leaving 3 bases of the junction unmatched.

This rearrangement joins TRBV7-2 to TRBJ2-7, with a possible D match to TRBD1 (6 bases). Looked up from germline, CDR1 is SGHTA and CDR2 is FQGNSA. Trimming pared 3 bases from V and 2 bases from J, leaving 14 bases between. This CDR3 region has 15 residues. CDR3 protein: CASSFSSGAPYEQYF. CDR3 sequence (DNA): TGTGCCAGCAGCTTTAGCTCAGGGGCGCCCTACGAGCAGTACTTC.

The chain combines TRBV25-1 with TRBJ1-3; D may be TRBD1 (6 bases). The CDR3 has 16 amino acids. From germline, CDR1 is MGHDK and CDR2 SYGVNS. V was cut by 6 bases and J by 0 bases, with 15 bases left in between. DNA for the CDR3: TGTGCCAGCAGCCCTTATACAGGGAACTCTGGAAACACCATATATTTT. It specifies CASSPYTGNSGNTIYF. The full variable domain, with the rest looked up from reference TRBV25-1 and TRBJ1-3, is EADIYQTPRYLVIGTGKKITLECSQTMGHDKMYWYQQDPGMELHLIHYSYGVNSTEKGDLSSESTVSRIRTEHFPLTLESARPSHTSQYLCASSPYTGNSGNTIYFGEGSWLTVV.

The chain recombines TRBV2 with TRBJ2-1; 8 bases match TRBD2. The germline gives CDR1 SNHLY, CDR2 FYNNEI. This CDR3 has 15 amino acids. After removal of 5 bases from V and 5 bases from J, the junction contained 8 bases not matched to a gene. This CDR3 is CASSRSGVPHNEQFF. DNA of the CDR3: TGTGCCAGCAGTCGTAGCGGGGTCCCCCACAATGAGCAGTTCTTC.

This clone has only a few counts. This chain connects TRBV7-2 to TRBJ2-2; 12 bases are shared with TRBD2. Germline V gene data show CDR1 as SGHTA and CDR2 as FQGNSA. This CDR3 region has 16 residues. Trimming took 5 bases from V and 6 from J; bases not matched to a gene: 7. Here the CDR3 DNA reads TGTGCCAGCAGCGCAATACCTAGCGGGGGGGCCGGGGAGCTGTTTTTT. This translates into CASSAIPSGGAGELFF.

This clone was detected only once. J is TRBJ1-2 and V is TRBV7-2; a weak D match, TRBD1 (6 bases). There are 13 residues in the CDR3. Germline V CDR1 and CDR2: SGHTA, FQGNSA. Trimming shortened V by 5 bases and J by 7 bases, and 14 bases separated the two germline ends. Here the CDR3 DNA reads TGTGCCAGCAGCCCAGAGTACAGGGCTGGCTACACCTTC. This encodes CASSPEYRAGYTF. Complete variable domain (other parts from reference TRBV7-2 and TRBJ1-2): GAGVSQSPSNKVTEKGKDVELRCDPISGHTALYWYRQSLGQGLEFLIYFQGNSAPDKSGLPSDRFSAERTGGSVSTLTIQRTQQEDSAVYLCASSPEYRAGYTFGSGTRLTVV.

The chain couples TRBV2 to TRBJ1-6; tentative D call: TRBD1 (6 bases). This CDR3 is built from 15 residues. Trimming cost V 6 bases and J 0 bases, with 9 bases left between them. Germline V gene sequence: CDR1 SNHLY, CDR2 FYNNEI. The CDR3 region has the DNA TGTGCCAGCAGAACAGGGAGCTCCTATAATTCACCCCTCCACTTT. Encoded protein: CASRTGSSYNSPLHF.

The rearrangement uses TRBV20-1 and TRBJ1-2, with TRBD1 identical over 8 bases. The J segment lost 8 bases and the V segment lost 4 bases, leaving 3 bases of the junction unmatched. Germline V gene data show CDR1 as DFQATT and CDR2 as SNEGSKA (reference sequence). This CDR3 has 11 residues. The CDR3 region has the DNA TGCAGTGCTATCCGGACAGGGGGCTACACCTTC. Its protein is CSAIRTGGYTF.

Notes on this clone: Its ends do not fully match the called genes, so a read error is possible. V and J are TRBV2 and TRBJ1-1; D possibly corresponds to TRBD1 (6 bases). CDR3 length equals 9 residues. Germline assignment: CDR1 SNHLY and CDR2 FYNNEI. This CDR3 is CASSAPTGF. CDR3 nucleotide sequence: TGTGCCAGCAGTGCCCCAACAGGGTTT. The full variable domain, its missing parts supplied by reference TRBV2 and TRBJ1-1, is EPEVTQTPSHQVTQMGQEVILRCVPISNHLYFYWYRQILGQKVEFLVSFYNNEISEKSEIFDDQFSVERPDGSNFTLKIRSTKLEDSAMYFCASSAPTGFGQGTRLTVV.

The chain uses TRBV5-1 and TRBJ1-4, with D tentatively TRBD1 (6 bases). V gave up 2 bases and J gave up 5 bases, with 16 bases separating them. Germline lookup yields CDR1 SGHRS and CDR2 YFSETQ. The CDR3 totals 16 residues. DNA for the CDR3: TGCGCCAGCAGCTTAACAGGGTCGGTAGTCAATGAAAAACTGTTTTTT. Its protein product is CASSLTGSVVNEKLFF.

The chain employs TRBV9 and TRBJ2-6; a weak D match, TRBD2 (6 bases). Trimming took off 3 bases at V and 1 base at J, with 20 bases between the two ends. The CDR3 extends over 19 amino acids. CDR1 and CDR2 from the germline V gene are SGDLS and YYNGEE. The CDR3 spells CASSARGTYDYSGANVLTF. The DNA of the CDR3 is TGTGCCAGCAGCGCCCGTGGGACTTACGATTATTCTGGGGCCAACGTCCTGACTTTC.

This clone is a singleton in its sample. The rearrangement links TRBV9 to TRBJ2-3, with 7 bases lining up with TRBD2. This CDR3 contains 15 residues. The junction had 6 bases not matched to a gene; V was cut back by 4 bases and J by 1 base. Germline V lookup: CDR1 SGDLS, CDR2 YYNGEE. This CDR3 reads CASSSGTTRTDTQYF. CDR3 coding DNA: TGTGCCAGCAGCTCAGGGACTACGCGCACAGATACGCAGTATTTT.

CDR3 sequence reads: CASSTSSGGSPLHF. The CDR3 DNA reads TGTGCCAGCAGTACCTCATCGGGAGGGTCACCCCTCCACTTT. V gene TRBV6-5 combines with J gene TRBJ1-6; unclear D gene. Trimming cost V 5 bases and J 10 bases, with 15 bases left between them. This CDR3 has 14 amino acids. Germline CDR1 reads MNHEY; CDR2 reads SVGAGI.

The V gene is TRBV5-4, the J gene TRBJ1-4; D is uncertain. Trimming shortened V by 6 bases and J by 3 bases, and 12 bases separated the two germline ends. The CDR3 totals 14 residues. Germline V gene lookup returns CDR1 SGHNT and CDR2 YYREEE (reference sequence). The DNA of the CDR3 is TGTGCCAGCACCAAAGCCCGTTCTAATGAAAAACTGTTTTTT. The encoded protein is CASTKARSNEKLFF.

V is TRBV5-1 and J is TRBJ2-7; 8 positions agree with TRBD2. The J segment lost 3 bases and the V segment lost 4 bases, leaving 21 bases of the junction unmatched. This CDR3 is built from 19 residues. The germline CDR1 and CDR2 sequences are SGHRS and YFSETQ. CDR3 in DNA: TGCGCCAGCAGCCGCGGTATCTCCACGATAGCGGGATCGAACTACGAGCAGTACTTC. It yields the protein CASSRGISTIAGSNYEQYF. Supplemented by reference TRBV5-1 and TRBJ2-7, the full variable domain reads KAGVTQTPRYLIKTRGQQVTLSCSPISGHRSVSWYQQTPGQGLQFLFEYFSETQRNKGNFPGRFSGRQFSNSRSEMNVSTLELGDSALYLCASSRGISTIAGSNYEQYFGPGTRLTVT.

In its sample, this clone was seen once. The CDR3 here is CASSRDPGQGGGYTF. The CDR3, as DNA: TGTGCCAGCAGTCGAGATCCGGGACAGGGCGGAGGCTACACCTTC. V and J are TRBV7-9 and TRBJ1-2, with 9 nucleotides matching TRBD1. J was trimmed by 8 bases and V by 6 bases; bases with no gene match: 13. The CDR3 has 15 amino acids. Germline-derived CDR1 and CDR2 are SEHNR and FQNEAQ (reference sequence). Supplemented by reference TRBV7-9 and TRBJ1-2, the full variable domain reads DTGVSQNPRHKITKRGQNVTFRCDPISEHNRLYWYRQTLGQGPEFLTYFQNEAQLEKSRLLSDRFSAERPKGSFSTLEIQRTEQGDSAMYLCASSRDPGQGGGYTFGSGTRLTVV.

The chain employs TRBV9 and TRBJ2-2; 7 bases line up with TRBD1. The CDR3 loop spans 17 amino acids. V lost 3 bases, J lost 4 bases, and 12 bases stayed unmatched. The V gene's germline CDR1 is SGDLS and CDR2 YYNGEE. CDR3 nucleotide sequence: TGTGCCAGCAGCGGATTTCTAGGGGGCGGGTTCACCGGGGAGCTGTTTTTT. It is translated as CASSGFLGGGFTGELFF.

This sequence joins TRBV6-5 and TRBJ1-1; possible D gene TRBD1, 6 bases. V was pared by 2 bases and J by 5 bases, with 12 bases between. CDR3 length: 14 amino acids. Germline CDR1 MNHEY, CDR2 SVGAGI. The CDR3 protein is CASSYNRVGTEAFF. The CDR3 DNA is TGTGCCAGCAGTTACAACAGGGTAGGGACTGAAGCTTTCTTT.

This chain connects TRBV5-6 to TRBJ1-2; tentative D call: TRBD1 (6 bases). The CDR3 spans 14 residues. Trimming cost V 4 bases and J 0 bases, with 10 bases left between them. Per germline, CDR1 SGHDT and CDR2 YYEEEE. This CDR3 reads CASSGGLANYGYTF. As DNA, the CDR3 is TGTGCCAGCAGCGGGGGCCTGGCTAACTATGGCTACACCTTC.

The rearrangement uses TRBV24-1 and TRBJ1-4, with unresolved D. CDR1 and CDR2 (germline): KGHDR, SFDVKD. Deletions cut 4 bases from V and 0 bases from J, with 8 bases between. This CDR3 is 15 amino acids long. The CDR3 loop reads CATSEHPATNEKLFF. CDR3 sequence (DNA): TGTGCCACCAGTGAACACCCAGCAACTAATGAAAAACTGTTTTTT.